This is a list of T cell receptor beta chains from one sample in a study of control samples from healthy donors and cancer patients. Only in-frame clones appear in the TCRdb table, and some are missing; sequencing was by immunoSEQ multiplex PCR. Among tens of thousands of clones listed, approximately 87% were seen once. Specimen: PBMCs. The origin of the receptors is a woman aged 40 to 50 with lung cancer. Each CDR3 is given with its conserved first and last residue. D genes are given only for firm matches. A clone size is listed for some rows: how often the clone was seen (once, few, many), or a class if it is expanded.

abundance,d_gene,v_gene,j_gene,CDR3nt,CDR3aa
.,.,TRBV28,TRBJ1-5,TGTGCCAGCAGTGCGGGACTTTTTGGTGAGAATCAGCCCCAGCATTTT,CASSAGLFGENQPQHF
once,.,TRBV6-1,TRBJ1-2,TGTGCCAGCAGTGAAGACAGGGAGGCGGGCTACACCTTC,CASSEDREAGYTF
.,TRBD2,TRBV5-1,TRBJ2-5,TGCGCCAGCAGACGCGGGGGGCCCCAAGAGACCCAGTACTTC,CASRRGGPQETQYF
.,.,TRBV6-5,TRBJ1-1,TGTGCCAGCAAGAAGCTGTGGGAGGGGACTGAAGCTTTCTTT,CASKKLWEGTEAFF
.,.,TRBV12-3/TRBV12-4,TRBJ2-1,TGTGCCAGCAGTCCCAGCCTGAATCAACTAATCTTC,CASSPSLNQLIF
.,.,TRBV11-2,TRBJ2-2,TGTGCCAGCAGCTTAGGGGCCGGGGAGCTGTTTTTT,CASSLGAGELFF
.,.,TRBV7-9,TRBJ2-1,TGTGCCAGCAGTCCTGGCCCCCGGAGGAATGAGCAGTTCTTC,CASSPGPRRNEQFF
.,.,TRBV28,TRBJ1-1,TGTGCCAGCAGTTCCCCCAGGACAGTGAACACTGAAGCTTTCTTT,CASSSPRTVNTEAFF
.,.,TRBV6-5,TRBJ1-2,TGTGCCAGCAGTTTACTTTATGGCTACACCTTC,CASSLLYGYTF
.,TRBD2,TRBV5-1,TRBJ2-3,TGCGCCAGCAGCTTGGCCCCGGGACTAGCGTCCGATACGCAGTATTTT,CASSLAPGLASDTQYF
.,.,TRBV5-5,TRBJ1-6,TGTGCCAGCAGTAGGGGTAATAATTCACCCCTCCACTTT,CASSRGNNSPLHF
few,.,TRBV9,TRBJ1-5,TGTGCCAGCAGCGTAGGTGGCAGCAATCAGCCCCAGCATTTT,CASSVGGSNQPQHF
few,.,TRBV7-2,TRBJ2-3,TGTGCCAGCAGCTTAGCTGGCGCGCGACGAGTTCCCATAAGGTTGTATTTT,CASSLAGARRVPIRLYF
.,.,TRBV2,TRBJ1-1,TGTGCCAGCAGTGAGGGGTGGGGGAACACTGAAGCTTTCTTT,CASSEGWGNTEAFF
.,.,TRBV6-6,TRBJ2-5,TGTGCCAGCAGTTACCAGCGCCTGGAGACCCAGTACTTC,CASSYQRLETQYF
.,.,TRBV11-3,TRBJ2-6,TGTGCCAGCAGCTTAGGGGCACGGGCGGCCAACGTCCTGACTTTC,CASSLGARAANVLTF
few,.,TRBV10-1,TRBJ2-7,TGCGCCAGCAGAAAGTCGATACCAAGCAACGAGCAGTACTTC,CASRKSIPSNEQYF
.,TRBD1,TRBV27,TRBJ1-2,TGTGCCAGCAGTCGGACAGGGACTAACTATGGCTACACCTTC,CASSRTGTNYGYTF
.,.,TRBV27,TRBJ1-6,TGTGCCAGCAGTTCCCGGGGAGGGTGGGGTTCACCCCTCCACTTT,CASSSRGGWGSPLHF
.,.,TRBV28,TRBJ2-3,TGTGCCAGCAGTTTAACAGATACGCAGTATTTT,CASSLTDTQYF
.,.,TRBV14,TRBJ1-2,TGTGCCAGCAGCCAAGACAGATACTATGGCTACACCTTC,CASSQDRYYGYTF
.,.,TRBV4-1,TRBJ2-7,TGCGCCAGCAGCCAAGATTCCTACGAGCAGTACTTC,CASSQDSYEQYF
.,.,TRBV6-5,TRBJ2-1,TGTGCCAGCAGTTACCCTCACAACAATGAGCAGTTCTTC,CASSYPHNNEQFF
.,.,TRBV2,TRBJ1-1,TGTGCCAGCATCAACCTCGGGGGATCCGGTAGGGACACTGAAGCTTTCTTT,CASINLGGSGRDTEAFF
once,TRBD1,TRBV5-4,TRBJ1-2,TGTGCCAGCAGCCTCTACTCGACAGGGTTCCAGGGCTACACCTTC,CASSLYSTGFQGYTF
.,.,TRBV19,TRBJ2-2,TGTGCCAGTAGACCGACAGGACCGAACACCGGGGAGCTGTTTTTT,CASRPTGPNTGELFF
few,.,TRBV11-3,TRBJ1-1,TGTGCCAGCAGCTTAGGCGGAAACACTGAAGCTTTCTTT,CASSLGGNTEAFF
.,TRBD1,TRBV29-1,TRBJ1-1,TGCAGCGTCCTACCGGGACAGAGAAGGGGCACTGAAGCTTTCTTT,CSVLPGQRRGTEAFF
.,.,TRBV30,TRBJ2-7,TGTGCCTGGAGCCCTGCCCTCAGGACCGATACCTACGAGCAGTACTTC,CAWSPALRTDTYEQYF
.,.,TRBV6-6,TRBJ1-5,TGTGCCAGCAGCCCAGGCAATCAGCCCCAGCATTTT,CASSPGNQPQHF
.,.,TRBV2,TRBJ2-5,TGTGCCAGCAGTGAAGCGACCAGGGGAGGAGAGACCCAGTACTTC,CASSEATRGGETQYF
.,.,TRBV25-1,TRBJ1-6,TGTGCCAGCAAGGGGGGGGATAATTCACCCCTCCACTTT,CASKGGDNSPLHF
.,.,TRBV5-1,TRBJ1-5,TGCGCCAGCAGCTTGGACGGGGCCTTCAATCAGCCCCAGCATTTT,CASSLDGAFNQPQHF
.,.,TRBV6-5,TRBJ2-5,TGTGCCAGCCTAGAGGATCGGGAGACCCAGTACTTC,CASLEDRETQYF
.,.,TRBV28,TRBJ1-5,TGTGCCAGCAGCTACGACAGGTTCAATCAGCCCCAGCATTTT,CASSYDRFNQPQHF
.,TRBD1,TRBV7-2,TRBJ2-2,TGTGCCAGCTCGGGACAGCCGAACACCGGGGAGCTGTTTTTT,CASSGQPNTGELFF
once,.,TRBV20-1,TRBJ2-5,TGCAGTGCCCGCCCGGGAGAGACCCAGTACTTC,CSARPGETQYF